The text below deals with one T cell receptor beta chain. Its target is unknown. These data originate in a study of cytomegalovirus exposure and HLA in healthy donors. Study-wide findings and caveats: Later analysis showed most CMV-associated TCR beta chains appearing HLA-restricted. In an earlier analysis, about 90% or about 30%: the productive usage of most TCR beta V segments.

PCR involved 60 Vbeta and 13 Jbeta primers. TCRdb's copy holds only in-frame clones and misses some; the assay was immunoSEQ multiplex PCR. Of 150,000 to 200,000 clones in the sample, roughly 60% were seen once. The receptor was isolated from a middle-aged man in good health and CMV-seronegative. The sequenced sample was PBMCs.

This CDR3 is CASSLGDGANVLTF. CDR3 bases: TGTGCCAGCAGCTTAGGGGATGGGGCCAACGTCCTGACTTTC. The rearrangement links TRBV5-5 to TRBJ2-6; D might be TRBD1 (5 bases). CDR3 length: 14 amino acids. Germline V CDR1 and CDR2: SGHKS, YYEKEE (reference sequence). V shed 2 bases and J shed 3 bases, with 6 bases lying between them. Full variable domain (rest looked up from reference TRBV5-5 and TRBJ2-6): DAGVTQSPTHLIKTRGQQVTLRCSPISGHKSVSWYQQVLGQGPQFIFQYYEKEERGRGNFPDRFSARQFPNYSSELNVNALLLGDSALYLCASSLGDGANVLTFGAGSRLTVL.